The rows below give T cell receptor beta chains drawn from one sample of a study of T cell responses to AZD1222 COVID-19 vaccine. The protocol was immunoSEQ multiplex PCR, while the TCRdb copy is restricted to in-frame clones and leaves out a portion. The table lists approximately 98,000 clones, approximately 89% of them singletons. Sequences were derived from peripheral blood, sampled on day 0 of MenACWY control vaccination. The receptors shown here come from an adult in good health. Both conserved end residues are part of each CDR3. D genes are given only for firm matches. Clone sizes are given selectively: once, few, many, or a class where the clone is expanded.

J | D | size | V | CDR3 | DNA
TRBJ1-2 | . | once | TRBV10-2 | CASSQTYGYTF | TGCGCCAGCAGCCAGACCTATGGCTACACCTTC
TRBJ1-3 | TRBD1 | . | TRBV9 | CASSVGGTGTGMNTIYF | TGTGCCAGCAGCGTAGGGGGTACCGGGACAGGGATGAACACCATATATTTT
TRBJ1-1 | . | . | TRBV6-5 | CASSPQTEAFF | TGTGCCAGCAGTCCACAGACTGAAGCTTTCTTT
TRBJ2-1 | TRBD1 | . | TRBV10-3 | CAISEVPGGNEQFF | TGTGCCATCAGTGAGGTTCCAGGGGGCAATGAGCAGTTCTTC
TRBJ1-1 | . | . | TRBV7-9 | CASSLGRLEAFF | TGTGCCAGCAGCCTGGGACGGCTTGAAGCTTTCTTT
TRBJ2-7 | TRBD1 | . | TRBV7-8 | CASSSGTGVHEQYF | TGTGCCAGCAGCTCCGGGACAGGGGTTCACGAGCAGTACTTC
TRBJ2-7 | . | . | TRBV6-5 | CASSSDPGTAYEQYF | TGTGCCAGCAGTTCTGATCCCGGGACCGCCTACGAGCAGTACTTC
TRBJ1-2 | TRBD1 | . | TRBV3-1/TRBV3-2 | CASSPWNRGGGYTF | TGTGCCAGCAGCCCCTGGAACAGGGGTGGGGGCTACACCTTC
TRBJ2-5 | TRBD2 | . | TRBV18 | CASSSIGTSGGKETQYF | TGTGCCAGCTCATCAATTGGGACTAGCGGGGGTAAAGAGACCCAGTACTTC
TRBJ1-5 | . | once | TRBV6-5 | CASDYRTGDQPQHF | TGTGCCAGTGACTACAGGACGGGGGATCAGCCCCAGCATTTT
TRBJ2-1 | TRBD2 | . | TRBV5-1 | CASSFSGRGTIYNEQFF | TGCGCCAGCAGCTTCTCCGGGCGGGGGACCATCTACAATGAGCAGTTCTTC
TRBJ2-1 | TRBD1 | . | TRBV11-3 | CASSLKLRDRDYNEQFF | TGTGCCAGCAGCTTAAAGTTGAGGGACAGGGATTACAATGAGCAGTTCTTC
TRBJ2-1 | . | . | TRBV19 | CASRDALGLAYNEQFF | TGTGCCAGTAGAGACGCCCTGGGACTCGCATACAATGAGCAGTTCTTC
TRBJ2-7 | . | . | TRBV4-1 | CASSQENGPKFEQYF | TGCGCCAGCAGCCAGGAAAACGGACCAAAGTTCGAGCAGTACTTC
TRBJ2-3 | TRBD2 | . | TRBV7-3 | CASSRDSGGASDTQYF | TGTGCCAGCAGCCGGGATAGCGGGGGGGCATCGGATACGCAGTATTTT
TRBJ2-7 | TRBD1 | . | TRBV19 | CASSIRRGPYEQYF | TGTGCCAGTAGTATTCGTAGGGGGCCCTACGAGCAGTACTTC
TRBJ1-5 | . | . | TRBV7-8 | CASSLYGGMNQPQHF | TGTGCCAGCAGCTTATATGGGGGTATGAATCAGCCCCAGCATTTT
TRBJ2-6 | . | . | TRBV7-8 | CASSRAPGSGANVLTF | TGTGCCAGCAGCCGAGCCCCGGGCTCTGGGGCCAACGTCCTGACTTTC
TRBJ1-2 | . | . | TRBV5-1 | CASSLGGYGYTF | TGCGCCAGCAGCTTGGGCGGGTATGGCTACACCTTC
TRBJ1-2 | . | . | TRBV24-1 | CATSDPGLNYGYTF | TGTGCCACCAGTGACCCCGGCCTTAACTATGGCTACACCTTC
TRBJ2-1 | TRBD2 | few | TRBV18 | CASSPTLAGSPRDEQFF | TGTGCCAGCTCACCGACACTAGCGGGGAGCCCAAGGGATGAGCAGTTCTTC
TRBJ2-3 | . | . | TRBV24-1 | CATSHPSTDTQYF | TGTGCCACCAGTCACCCCAGCACAGATACGCAGTATTTT
TRBJ1-2 | . | . | TRBV6-2/TRBV6-3 | CASSYSTFYGYTF | TGTGCCAGCAGTTACTCGACTTTCTATGGCTACACCTTC
TRBJ1-1 | TRBD1 | . | TRBV18 | CASSAQGDGTEAFF | TGTGCCAGCTCAGCACAGGGGGATGGCACTGAAGCTTTCTTT
TRBJ2-7 | TRBD2 | . | TRBV11-2 | CASSLGGGTTIYEQYF | TGTGCCAGCAGCTTAGGGGGAGGGACTACGATCTACGAGCAGTACTTC
TRBJ1-5 | TRBD1 | . | TRBV4-3 | CASSLGTGGLSNQPQHF | TGCGCCAGCAGCCTCGGGACAGGGGGACTTAGCAATCAGCCCCAGCATTTT
TRBJ1-2 | . | . | TRBV6-5 | CASSPLGGGYTF | TGTGCCAGCAGTCCCCTGGGAGGTGGCTACACCTTC
TRBJ2-7 | . | . | TRBV19 | CASSMGREYEQYF | TGTGCCAGTAGTATGGGCAGAGAGTACGAGCAGTACTTC
TRBJ1-5 | . | few | TRBV19 | CASVRGNQPQHF | TGTGCCAGTGTCAGGGGAAATCAGCCCCAGCATTTT
TRBJ1-1 | . | . | TRBV6-5 | CASSPGVSNTEAFF | TGTGCCAGCAGCCCCGGTGTCTCGAACACTGAAGCTTTCTTT
TRBJ2-6 | TRBD2 | . | TRBV9 | CASSVDSSSGGRSSSGANVLTF | TGTGCCAGCAGCGTAGATTCAAGTTCGGGGGGGCGCTCATCCTCTGGGGCCAACGTCCTGACTTTC
TRBJ2-1 | TRBD1 | . | TRBV7-3 | CASSHTGGGQFF | TGTGCCAGCAGCCATACAGGGGGTGGGCAGTTCTTC
TRBJ1-1 | . | . | TRBV7-8 | CASSLNRASGTEAFF | TGTGCCAGCAGCTTAAACAGGGCCAGCGGCACTGAAGCTTTCTTT
TRBJ1-5 | TRBD1 | few | TRBV5-4 | CASSLQGAGQPQHF | TGTGCCAGCAGCTTACAGGGGGCGGGGCAGCCCCAGCATTTT
TRBJ1-2 | TRBD1 | . | TRBV6-5 | CASSYTGEGYTF | TGTGCCAGCAGTTACACAGGGGAAGGCTACACCTTC
TRBJ2-7 | TRBD1 | once | TRBV5-1 | CASTLRDRGRNEQYF | TGCGCCAGCACCTTACGGGACAGGGGGCGAAACGAGCAGTACTTC
TRBJ1-5 | . | . | TRBV7-2 | CASSRAGPQHF | TGTGCCAGCAGCCGCGCGGGGCCCCAGCATTTT
TRBJ1-1 | . | . | TRBV7-3 | CASRATGTHTEAFF | TGTGCCAGCAGGGCTACAGGGACCCACACTGAAGCTTTCTTT
TRBJ2-1 | . | . | TRBV7-9 | CASRPLSYNEQFF | TGTGCCAGCAGGCCCCTGTCCTACAATGAGCAGTTCTTC
TRBJ1-2 | . | . | TRBV6-4 | CASDEGGIAYGYTF | TGTGCCAGCGATGAAGGGGGGATCGCCTATGGCTACACCTTC
TRBJ2-5 | TRBD1 | . | TRBV6-6 | CASSGQAHGQETQYF | TGTGCCAGCAGTGGACAGGCCCATGGCCAAGAGACCCAGTACTTC
TRBJ2-7 | . | few | TRBV23-1 | CASSQFWAIYEQYF | TGCGCCAGCAGTCAATTTTGGGCTATCTACGAGCAGTACTTC
TRBJ2-5 | . | . | TRBV10-3 | CAIKDSYQETQYF | TGTGCCATCAAGGACAGTTACCAAGAGACCCAGTACTTC
TRBJ2-1 | . | . | TRBV18 | CASSPPGTGHYNEQFF | TGTGCCAGCTCACCACCTGGAACAGGGCATTACAATGAGCAGTTCTTC
TRBJ2-3 | TRBD1 | . | TRBV6-4 | CASSDSAGGTGTDTQYF | TGTGCCAGCAGTGACTCGGCAGGGGGCACGGGCACAGATACGCAGTATTTT
TRBJ2-3 | TRBD1 | . | TRBV5-6 | CASSLATSRGRTDTQYF | TGTGCCAGCAGCTTGGCTACCTCCAGGGGGCGGACAGATACGCAGTATTTT
TRBJ1-2 | TRBD1 | . | TRBV3-1/TRBV3-2 | CASSQTSLTGGGGYTF | TGTGCCAGCAGCCAAACCTCCTTGACAGGGGGAGGAGGCTACACCTTC
TRBJ2-7 | . | few | TRBV14 | CASSQGNEQYF | TGTGCCAGCAGCCAAGGGAACGAGCAGTACTTC
TRBJ1-5 | . | . | TRBV19 | CASSTQGPGNQPQHF | TGTGCCAGTAGTACACAGGGCCCAGGCAATCAGCCCCAGCATTTT
TRBJ1-6 | . | . | TRBV6-5 | CASSPAWRNNSPLHF | TGTGCCAGCAGCCCGGCGTGGCGGAATAATTCACCCCTCCACTTT
TRBJ1-4 | . | . | TRBV5-1 | CASSLAPPGELFF | TGCGCCAGCAGCTTGGCCCCACCAGGGGAACTGTTTTTT
TRBJ2-7 | TRBD2 | few | TRBV4-3 | CASSQEGPSGPVSYEQYF | TGCGCCAGCAGCCAAGAGGGGCCTAGCGGGCCCGTATCCTACGAGCAGTACTTC
TRBJ2-7 | . | . | TRBV4-2 | CASSQDLEKGYEQYF | TGTGCCAGCAGCCAAGATCTTGAAAAGGGCTACGAGCAGTACTTC
TRBJ1-2 | . | . | TRBV27 | CASSSGRGAGYTF | TGTGCCAGCAGTTCCGGCCGCGGGGCCGGCTACACCTTC
TRBJ2-7 | . | . | TRBV9 | CASSPPQGPLEQYF | TGTGCCAGCAGCCCCCCTCAGGGGCCTCTCGAGCAGTACTTC
TRBJ1-1 | TRBD1 | . | TRBV9 | CASSVGGGRSTEAFF | TGTGCCAGCAGCGTTGGAGGGGGCCGGAGCACTGAAGCTTTCTTT
TRBJ1-2 | . | . | TRBV19 | CASSIGTRDYGYTF | TGTGCCAGTAGTATAGGGACCAGGGATTATGGCTACACCTTC
TRBJ1-3 | . | . | TRBV19 | CASNYPGSSGNTIYF | TGTGCCAGTAATTACCCAGGGAGCTCTGGAAACACCATATATTTT
TRBJ1-2 | . | . | TRBV10-3 | CAISGDLTVRDYGYTF | TGTGCCATCAGTGGCGATCTGACAGTGAGAGACTATGGCTACACCTTC